This TCR beta chain stems from a study of T cells expressing NK-cell markers. TCRdb re-called the 5' RACE reads; every CDR3 protein appears as one record, without DNA. In all, the sample yields about 160,000 distinct CDR3 sequences. There are 11 residues in the CDR3. From germline, CDR1 is MNHNY and CDR2 SVGAGI (reference sequence). This sequence was found in a woman aged 18 to 75 in good health. The genes are TRBV6-6 and TRBJ2-7. The sample was blood T cells: a sorted CD56 or NKG2C T cell subset, CD4+ or CD8+ T cells, or bulk PBMC T cells (not recorded which). CDR3 loop: CASSYSGEQYF.